Here is one T cell receptor beta chain with its context. Its cognate antigen is unknown. The ends were cut back, 5 bases at V and 2 bases at J, with 7 bases in the middle. Germline lookup yields CDR1 SGHTA and CDR2 FQGTGA. The CDR3 extends over 13 amino acids. The PCR ran on 60 Vbeta and 13 Jbeta primers. TCRdb's copy holds only in-frame clones and misses some; the assay was immunoSEQ multiplex PCR. Altogether approximately 160,000 clones are present, more than 65% being singletons, with the ten largest covering around 1.5%. This record comes from a study of cytomegalovirus exposure and HLA in healthy donors. Study results and caveats: Apart from CMV serostatus, no immune exposure information was available.

The receptor's source is a male donor in good health and CMV-seronegative. Sample: PBMCs. The V call is TRBV7-3, the J call TRBJ1-3; TRBD1 might be the D (5 bases). In DNA, the CDR3 is TGTGCCAGCAGCGCGGGGGCTGGAAACACCATATATTTT. This gives the protein CASSAGAGNTIYF.